Each of the 22 T cell receptor beta chains below was sequenced from the same sample in a study of shared clonotypes between healthy human individuals. Method: immunoSEQ multiplex PCR; TCRdb's copy keeps in-frame clones and lacks some. Among a few million clones, just under 95% were seen once, and the ten largest hold 0.3% to 0.4%. Sequencing was done on a sample of naive CD4+ T cells from PBMCs. The subset is: CD45RA+ positively selected. The source is a man in his late teens or twenties in good health. Some clones in this sample may be carry-over from other donors' samples.

With regard to this clone: The same CDR3 is also encoded by other DNA sequences in this sample. The CDR3 sequence: CASSSTGGVTGELFF. CDR3 coding DNA: TGTGCCAGCAGCTCGACAGGGGGCGTCACCGGGGAGCTGTTTTTT. V usage is TRBV7-9 and J usage is TRBJ2-2; TRBD1 matches at 10 bases. The germline gives CDR1 SEHNR, CDR2 FQNEAQ (reference sequence). This CDR3 is built from 15 residues. J gave up 4 bases and V 4 bases, and 3 bases lay outside the gene matches. The full variable domain, its missing parts supplied by reference TRBV7-9 and TRBJ2-2, is DTGVSQNPRHKITKRGQNVTFRCDPISEHNRLYWYRQTLGQGPEFLTYFQNEAQLEKSRLLSDRFSAERPKGSFSTLEIQRTEQGDSAMYLCASSSTGGVTGELFFGEGSRLTVL.

The chain combines TRBV14 with TRBJ2-1; TRBD2 might be the D (5 bases). Germline loops: CDR1 SGHDN, CDR2 FVKESK. The CDR3 is 18 residues long. The V end was cut by 1 base, the J end by 9 bases, with 25 bases between. CDR3 amino acids: CASSQALILPGNLGEQFF. The CDR3 DNA reads TGTGCCAGCAGCCAAGCCCTGATTTTACCGGGGAATCTTGGTGAGCAGTTCTTC. Full variable domain (rest looked up from reference TRBV14 and TRBJ2-1): EAGVTQFPSHSVIEKGQTVTLRCDPISGHDNLYWYRRVMGKEIKFLLHFVKESKQDESGMPNNRFLAERTGGTYSTLKVQPAELEDSGVYFCASSQALILPGNLGEQFFGPGTRLTVL.

V usage is TRBV6-1 and J usage is TRBJ2-1; D ambiguous. CDR1 is MNHNS and CDR2 is SASEGT in the germline V gene. V was trimmed by 7 bases and J by 9 bases, leaving 16 bases between them. This CDR3 is 13 amino acids long. The CDR3 nucleotides read TGTGCCAGCACGACCAAAAGCTTGGGTGAGCAGTTCTTC. The encoded protein is CASTTKSLGEQFF.

The V and J genes are TRBV5-1 and TRBJ2-5, with D possibly TRBD1 on 6 matching bases. CDR1 is SGHRS, CDR2 YFSETQ, per germline. The CDR3 sequence is 16 residues long. Trimming shortened V by 3 bases and J by 5 bases, and 20 bases separated the two germline ends. CDR3 sequence: CASSSGRGNLGETQYF. CDR3 bases: TGCGCCAGCAGCTCCGGCAGGGGCAATCTCGGGGAGACCCAGTACTTC.

The chain has TRBV9 and TRBJ1-5, with D tentatively TRBD1 (6 bases). The V gene's germline CDR1 is SGDLS and CDR2 YYNGEE. The CDR3 covers 14 residues. Trimming pared 4 bases from V and 6 bases from J, leaving 14 bases between. CDR3 residues: CASSIGRGPQPQHF. Here the CDR3 DNA reads TGTGCCAGCAGCATTGGGCGGGGGCCTCAGCCCCAGCATTTT.

This clone was counted a few times. The chain links TRBV7-6 to TRBJ2-1; possibly TRBD2 for D (5 bases). This CDR3 is built from 15 residues. CDR1 is SGHVS and CDR2 is FNYEAQ in the germline V gene. The V end was cut by 4 bases, the J end by 6 bases, with 16 bases between. The CDR3 is CASSSSGLNINEQFF. Here the CDR3 DNA reads TGTGCCAGCAGCTCCTCTGGACTCAACATCAATGAGCAGTTCTTC.

The chain couples TRBV19 to TRBJ1-1; no definite D call. Trimming took off 5 bases at V and 6 bases at J, with 10 bases between the two ends. CDR3 length: 12 residues. CDR1 and CDR2 (germline): LNHDA, SQIVND (reference sequence). CDR3 sequence: CASSWDGPEAFF. DNA of the CDR3: TGTGCCAGTAGTTGGGATGGGCCTGAAGCTTTCTTT.

This clone was counted once. The genes are TRBV29-1 and TRBJ2-7, with TRBD1 as a possible D gene (6 bases). The ends were cut back, 1 base at V and 7 bases at J, with 14 bases in the middle. Germline V CDR1 and CDR2: SQVTM, ANQGSEA. The CDR3 is made up of 13 amino acids. The CDR3 region has the DNA TGCAGCGTTGAAGGGGACATGGTTGGGGAGCAGTACTTC. Its protein is CSVEGDMVGEQYF.

This sequence joins TRBV2 and TRBJ2-5, with D uncertain. V was trimmed by 6 bases and J by 5 bases, leaving 7 bases between them. The germline V gene encodes CDR1 SNHLY and CDR2 FYNNEI. This CDR3 is built from 11 residues. CDR3: CASSAFETQYF. The CDR3 bases are TGTGCCAGCAGCGCCTTTGAGACCCAGTACTTC.

The rearrangement joins TRBV30 to TRBJ2-3, with 8 bases matching TRBD2. Germline-derived CDR1 and CDR2 are GTSNPN and SVGIG (reference sequence). CDR3 length: 16 amino acids. Losses at the gene ends were 1 base for V and 4 bases for J; bases not matched to a gene: 10. This chain's CDR3 is CAWSASGLAGADTQYF. The DNA of the CDR3 is TGTGCCTGGAGTGCGTCCGGACTAGCTGGAGCAGATACGCAGTATTTT. Combining the CDR3 with reference TRBV30 and TRBJ2-3 gives the whole variable domain SQTIHQWPATLVQPVGSPLSLECTVEGTSNPNLYWYRQAAGRGLQLLFYSVGIGQISSEVPQNLSASRPQDRQFILSSKKLLLSDSGFYLCAWSASGLAGADTQYFGPGTRLTVL.

V and J are TRBV4-1 and TRBJ2-7, with 9 bases identical to TRBD2. The CDR3 loop spans 15 amino acids. Germline V gene data show CDR1 as MGHRA and CDR2 as YSYEKL. V shed 1 base, J shed 3 bases, and the junction held 4 bases outside the gene matches. CDR3 DNA: TGCGCCAGCAGCCAAGGACTAGCGGCAAACTACGAGCAGTACTTC. It translates to CASSQGLAANYEQYF.

The V and J genes are TRBV7-7 and TRBJ2-3; TRBD1 matches 10 bases. The V segment lost 5 bases and the J segment 6 bases; nucleotides outside the gene matches: 11. This CDR3 has 16 residues. Germline CDR1 and CDR2: SSHAT and FNYEAQ (reference sequence). The CDR3 DNA reads as TGTGCCAGCAGCCAAGGGGACAGGGGTGGCGCGGATACGCAGTATTTT. This encodes CASSQGDRGGADTQYF.

The chain carries TRBV9 and TRBJ2-3; 8 bases are shared with TRBD2. The V and J ends lost 0 bases and 2 bases, in that order; junction bases with no gene match: 5. Germline-derived CDR1 and CDR2 are SGDLS and YYNGEE. The CDR3 consists of 16 residues. The CDR3 nucleotides read TGTGCCAGCAGCGTAGGTAGCGGGACTAACACAGATACGCAGTATTTT. Amino acid sequence: CASSVGSGTNTDTQYF.

This clone was seen only a few times. V and J are TRBV4-1 and TRBJ1-5, with D perhaps matching TRBD1 (5 bases). Germline CDR1 is MGHRA and CDR2 is YSYEKL. Trimming cost V 0 bases and J 6 bases, with 9 bases left between them. There are 14 residues in the CDR3. CDR3: CASSQEPGTQPQHF. The CDR3 nucleotides read TGCGCCAGCAGCCAAGAGCCAGGGACTCAGCCCCAGCATTTT.

J is TRBJ2-5 and V is TRBV30; TRBD2 might be the D (7 bases). The CDR3 sequence is 12 residues long. Trimming stripped 7 bases from V and 4 bases from J, with 13 bases between. Per germline, CDR1 GTSNPN and CDR2 SVGIG (reference sequence). DNA for the CDR3: TGTGCCTTAGGGGGGGATGGAGAGACCCAGTACTTC. Protein product: CALGGDGETQYF.

The V and J genes are TRBV7-9 and TRBJ2-2, with a tentative D call TRBD1 (5 bases). The CDR3 totals 17 residues. The germline V gene encodes CDR1 SEHNR and CDR2 FQNEAQ (reference sequence). V shed 5 bases and J shed 1 base, with 17 bases lying between them. CDR3 residues: CASSLEWGGQNTGELFF. CDR3 nucleotides: TGTGCCAGCAGCCTTGAATGGGGCGGCCAGAACACCGGGGAGCTGTTTTTT.

This rearrangement joins TRBV29-1 to TRBJ1-2; D gene uncertain. CDR3 length: 14 amino acids. CDR1 is SQVTM, CDR2 ANQGSEA, per germline. Deletions cut 1 base from V and 5 bases from J, with 14 bases between. The CDR3 DNA sequence: TGCAGCGTTGAAGTCAGCCAAGTTCGTTATGGCTACACCTTC. Translation: CSVEVSQVRYGYTF.

On this clone: Different DNA sequences within this sample yield the same CDR3. The rearrangement uses TRBV19 and TRBJ1-5, with D possibly being TRBD1 (5 bases). Germline V gene sequence: CDR1 LNHDA, CDR2 SQIVND (reference sequence). Trimming removed 2 bases from V and 0 bases from J, with 11 bases in between. The CDR3 spans 16 residues. The CDR3 loop is CASSIPTGYSNQPQHF. In nucleotides, the CDR3 is TGTGCCAGTAGTATACCCACAGGTTATAGCAATCAGCCCCAGCATTTT.

The chain links TRBV18 to TRBJ2-1, with 7 bases matching TRBD2. Germline V CDR1 and CDR2: KGHSH, LQKENI. This CDR3 region has 17 residues. The V gene end was trimmed by 4 bases and the J gene end by 3 bases; junction bases not matched to a gene: 12. The CDR3 sequence is CASSRAGVSVGYNEQFF. The CDR3 bases are TGTGCCAGCTCACGCGCGGGAGTTAGCGTTGGCTACAATGAGCAGTTCTTC.

The gene calls are TRBV2 and TRBJ2-2, with D possibly matching TRBD1 (6 bases). Germline values: CDR1 SNHLY, CDR2 FYNNEI. CDR3 size: 15 residues. Deletions cut 5 bases from V and 1 base from J, with 11 bases between. The CDR3 DNA reads TGTGCCAGCAGTCTGCAACAGGGGAACACCGGGGAGCTGTTTTTT. This translates into CASSLQQGNTGELFF.

The rearrangement links TRBV11-2 to TRBJ2-7, with 9 bases aligning to TRBD1. Germline assignment: CDR1 SGHAT and CDR2 FQNNGV. This CDR3 has 15 residues. Trimming removed 2 bases from V and 3 bases from J; junction bases left unmatched: 5. The CDR3 bases are TGTGCCAGCAGCTTATACAGGGGGCGCAGCTACGAGCAGTACTTC. Translation: CASSLYRGRSYEQYF.

This clone was recorded a few times. The V call is TRBV9, the J call TRBJ1-4; D gene unclear. There are 14 residues in the CDR3. Looked up from germline, CDR1 is SGDLS and CDR2 is YYNGEE. Trimming cost V 2 bases and J 5 bases, with 10 bases left between them. The CDR3 loop is CASSVGGPNEKLFF. CDR3 nucleotides: TGTGCCAGCAGCGTCGGAGGGCCCAATGAAAAACTGTTTTTT.